Sequencing of this TCR beta chain was carried out in a study of blood T cell repertoires in COVID-19 (dated by TCRdb to between 2020 and 2021). Describing the broader study: Collaborator samples came from the United States, Italy and Spain and covered acute and convalescent phases of COVID-19. The material from the prospective study consisted of cDNA or gDNA derived from T cells, B-cell-depleted T cells, or PBMCs. Subjects who had been exposed to COVID-19, were actively infected with it, or had recovered from it provided the deeply sampled blood TCRbeta repertoires that made up the dataset. The repertoires were released in a freely available public database meant as a resource for research on the immune response to SARS-CoV-2. The samples were drawn from two sources: the first 160 participants of the ongoing ImmuneRACE study, and 1,000 to 1,500 subjects contributed by 6 global collaborators. Nearly every sample came with metadata listing a de-identified subject ID, COVID-19 status, age in years and sex. HLA class I and class II types, where available, came from metadata supplied by the sample provider rather than from assay-based typing. Beyond this particular receptor, the publication reports: Clinical and demographic metadata were provided uncurated, with the amount varying by source and participant.

TCRbeta CDR3 regions were amplified from genomic DNA using the immunoSEQ Assay, a bias-controlled multiplex PCR. The original pipeline was this. Nucleated cell counts per sample were estimated from amplification of reference gene primers within the assay. Sequence reads were collapsed and filtered to measure the absolute abundance of every unique TCRbeta CDR3 rearrangement. For each sample, productive Simpson clonality was calculated as the square root of Simpson's diversity index across productive rearrangements. The table comes from immuneACCESS by way of TCRdb, which keeps in-frame sequences with V and J called. Part of the clones is missing from these tables; in studies checked, under half for an unresolved V gene and the rest for unknown reasons. That table gives V, J and clone size, and the DNA gave D and trimming. Across this sample there are around 130,000 clones, with 75% to 90% seen only once. The biggest ten clones account for about 4.7% of the sample.

Collaborating institutions collected whole blood in K2EDTA tubes following their own protocols. For TCRbeta analysis, collaborators shipped samples in one of three forms: frozen whole blood, isolated PBMCs, or DNA extracted from either of those sample types. With respect to this clone: This receptor's antigen is unknown. It has no much larger one-base neighbor in the sample; base qualities were not kept.

Cut back by 3 bases and 5 bases, the V and J ends lie 14 bases apart. CDR1 SEHNR and CDR2 FQNEAQ are derived from the germline V gene (reference sequence). The CDR3 numbers 14 residues from cysteine through phenylalanine. The sequence is cut down to CDR3 DNA, 42 bases in frame from base 1. The clonotype was recovered from a middle-aged man with acute or convalescent COVID-19. This sequence uses TRBV7-9 and TRBJ2-7; 6 matching bases give a weak D call of TRBD1. The source material was peripheral blood. Here the CDR3 is given as CASSFRDNQNEQYF. The DNA is TGTGCCAGCAGCTTCCGGGACAACCAGAACGAGCAGTACTTC.